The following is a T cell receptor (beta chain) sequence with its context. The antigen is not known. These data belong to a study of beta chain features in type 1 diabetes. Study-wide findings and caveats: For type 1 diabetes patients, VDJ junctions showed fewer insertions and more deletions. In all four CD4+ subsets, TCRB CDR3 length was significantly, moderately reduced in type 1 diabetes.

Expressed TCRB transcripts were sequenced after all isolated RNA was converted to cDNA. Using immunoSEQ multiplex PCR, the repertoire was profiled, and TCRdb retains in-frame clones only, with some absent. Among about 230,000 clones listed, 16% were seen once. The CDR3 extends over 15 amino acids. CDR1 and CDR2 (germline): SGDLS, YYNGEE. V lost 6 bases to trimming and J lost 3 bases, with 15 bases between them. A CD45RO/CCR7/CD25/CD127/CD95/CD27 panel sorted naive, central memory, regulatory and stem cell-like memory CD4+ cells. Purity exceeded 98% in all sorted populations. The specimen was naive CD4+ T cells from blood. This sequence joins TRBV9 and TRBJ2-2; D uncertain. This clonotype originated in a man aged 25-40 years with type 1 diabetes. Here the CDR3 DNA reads TGTGCCAGCACCGCTATCCCCTTAGACACCGGGGAGCTGTTTTTT. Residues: CASTAIPLDTGELFF.